This T cell receptor beta chain emerged from a study of neurological immune-mediated disorders. This sample's time point: longitudinal time-point 2. Many counts were recorded for this clonotype. V gave up 2 bases and J gave up 2 bases, with 15 bases separating them. CDR3 length: 16 residues. Germline CDR1 SEHNR, CDR2 FQNEAQ (reference sequence). TCRdb called the 5' RACE reads again in MiXCR, with one record for every CDR3 protein. Of some 87,000 distinct CDR3 sequences in the sample, roughly 13% were seen once. The sequencing sample was made of PBMCs. This TCR was recovered from a female donor with HTLV-1-associated myelopathy (HAM/TSP). This chain connects TRBV7-9 to TRBJ1-1; perhaps TRBD1 as D (6 bases). The chain's CDR3 is CASSLLGGQFNTEAFF. Here the CDR3 DNA reads TGTGCCAGCAGCTTACTCGGGGGACAATTTAACACTGAAGCTTTCTTT.